These 2 T cell receptor beta chains share one sample of origin, sequenced in a study of blood T cell repertoires in COVID-19. The protocol was immunoSEQ multiplex PCR, while the TCRdb copy is restricted to in-frame clones and leaves out a portion. This sample carries 150,000 to 200,000 clones, roughly nine tenths of them seen once, and the ten largest clones take roughly a fifth. Sequencing was carried out using peripheral blood. The receptors shown here come from a man aged 55 to 69 with active or convalescent COVID-19.

The V gene is TRBV11-2, the J gene TRBJ1-1, with TRBD1 as a possible D gene (5 bases). Germline-derived CDR1 and CDR2 are SGHAT and FQNNGV. CDR3 length: 13 residues. V dropped 4 bases and J dropped 0 bases, with 6 bases sitting between them. Here the CDR3 reads CASSSGLNTEAFF. The CDR3 nucleotides are TGTGCCAGCAGCTCAGGGTTGAACACTGAAGCTTTCTTT.

This clone was counted once. The rearrangement links TRBV4-1 to TRBJ2-1; D gene uncertain. The CDR3 is made up of 15 amino acids. The germline V gene encodes CDR1 MGHRA and CDR2 YSYEKL. The V and J ends lost 1 base and 6 bases respectively, with 13 bases between them. The DNA for the CDR3 is TGCGCCAGCAGCCAAGTAGGCCTAGGATTCAATGAGCAGTTCTTC. Translation gives CASSQVGLGFNEQFF.